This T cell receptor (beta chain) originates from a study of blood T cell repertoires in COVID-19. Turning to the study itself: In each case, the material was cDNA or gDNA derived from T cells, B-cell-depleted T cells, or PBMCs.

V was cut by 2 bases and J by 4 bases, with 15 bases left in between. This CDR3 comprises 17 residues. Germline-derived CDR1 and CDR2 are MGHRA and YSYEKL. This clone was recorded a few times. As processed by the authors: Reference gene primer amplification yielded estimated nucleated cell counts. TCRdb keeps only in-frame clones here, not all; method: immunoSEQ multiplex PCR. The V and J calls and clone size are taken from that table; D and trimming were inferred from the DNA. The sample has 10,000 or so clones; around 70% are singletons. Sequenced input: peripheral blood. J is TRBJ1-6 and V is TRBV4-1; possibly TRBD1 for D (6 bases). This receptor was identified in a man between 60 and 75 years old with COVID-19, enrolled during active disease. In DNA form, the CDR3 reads TGCGCCAGCAGCCAACTGGTTCTACAGGGATATAATTCACCCCTCCACTTT. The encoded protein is CASSQLVLQGYNSPLHF.